Included here is one T cell receptor beta chain sequence, with context. Its antigen is unidentified. The data derive from a study of vaccination effects on CD4 cells after COVID-19. As for the study in general: The second dose preceded post-vaccine samples by a median of 72 days. Regarding the study as a whole: Convalescent patients were scarce, and early post-infection timepoints were absent.

TCRdb's table, derived via immunoSEQ multiplex PCR, lists solely in-frame clones and lacks some. The repertoire holds about 72,000 clones, with around 81% as singletons. Antigen-specific CD4+ T cells expanded by the ViraFEST assay with viral peptide pools were then sequenced. Cells that had been cultured for 10 days were the source of isolated CD4+ T cells. All study participants received two doses of BNT162b2 or mRNA-1273 vaccine. The sample in question was CD4+ T cells from PBMCs cultured with HCoV-229E spike peptides, obtained after COVID-19 vaccination. The TCR was taken from a human donor who received a COVID-19 vaccine.

The CDR3 protein is CTSSPEAVSGETQYF. CDR3 in DNA: TGCACCAGCAGCCCAGAGGCCGTTTCTGGAGAGACCCAGTACTTC. The rearrangement links TRBV1 to TRBJ2-5; the table assigns TRBD1, which was not confirmed against the DNA. TRBV1 is a documented pseudogene. CDR3 size: 15 residues.